This T cell receptor beta chain was retrieved from a study of technical replicates of blood from a handful of donors. Profiled with immunoSEQ multiplex PCR; TCRdb holds only in-frame clones, not every one. In the table there are 60,000 to 80,000 clones, approximately 86% of which are singletons. The sequencing sample was made of PBMCs. This clonotype was sampled from a human donor in good health. Some clones in this sample may be carry-over from other donors' samples.

The CDR3 nucleotides read TGTGCCAGCAGCCAAGGAAAAACAGGGACCTTGATACGATCCTACGAGCAGTACTTC. Amino acid sequence: CASSQGKTGTLIRSYEQYF. This rearrangement joins TRBV4-2 to TRBJ2-7; possibly TRBD1 for D (6 bases). CDR3 length: 19 amino acids. Germline CDR1 LGHNA, CDR2 YNFKEQ. V lost 1 base, J lost 1 base, and 23 bases lay in between.